The T cell receptor (beta chain) described here comes from a study of cytomegalovirus exposure and HLA in healthy donors. Separation from the roughly 670-subject first cohort characterized the roughly 120-subject validation cohort, to which the donors belonged. For this clone: Its antigen is unknown.

Libraries were prepared by immunoSEQ multiplex PCR; TCRdb keeps only in-frame clonotypes and omits some of them. This sample has approximately 170,000 clones, with approximately 81% found just once. Study observations and caveats: There were a few CMV-associated chains whose specificity for CMV antigens was confirmed in vitro. TCR clusters originating in the first cohort tended to co-occur in the roughly 120 validation repertoires, according to a later analysis. The classifier was said to identify cytomegalovirus status with high specificity and sensitivity.

With 5 bases clipped from V and 3 bases from J, the junction kept 7 bases outside the gene matches. The germline gives CDR1 SEHNR, CDR2 FQNEAQ (reference sequence). The CDR3 contains 14 residues. Sequences were obtained from PBMCs. This chain links TRBV7-9 with TRBJ2-7; the match to TRBD1 covers 7 bases. The receptor comes from a man younger than 45 in good health and CMV-seropositive. The CDR3 DNA reads TGTGCCAGCAGCGGAAATACAGGGGACTACGAGCAGTACTTC. This sequence encodes CASSGNTGDYEQYF.